What follows describes a single T cell receptor beta chain. These data come from a study of blood T cell repertoires in COVID-19. Study details: Nucleic acid was either cDNA or gDNA, and it came from T cells, B-cell-depleted T cells, or PBMCs.

In the original analysis: Estimated nucleated cell counts came from reference gene primer amplification. Measured with immunoSEQ multiplex PCR; TCRdb has only the in-frame clones, and not every one. The V and J calls and the clone size are those of that table, but D and trimming were determined from the DNA. The sample contains approximately 240,000 clones, roughly 87% of which appear only once. The study drew participants aged about 18 to 89 years from roughly 25 US areas. The sequencing input was PBMCs or T cells enriched from blood (not recorded which). The sequence was collected from a woman younger than 45 with acute COVID-19.

The CDR3 spells CASSSTPLIGELFF. The CDR3 DNA is TGTGCCAGCAGTTCAACCCCCCTAATCGGGGAGCTGTTTTTT. The chain is built from TRBV7-9 and TRBJ2-2, with unresolved D. There are 14 residues in the CDR3. Germline CDR1 SEHNR, CDR2 FQNEAQ (reference sequence). Trimming took 6 bases from V and 7 from J, leaving 15 bases between them. Full variable domain (remainder filled in from reference TRBV7-9 and TRBJ2-2): DTGVSQNPRHKITKRGQNVTFRCDPISEHNRLYWYRQTLGQGPEFLTYFQNEAQLEKSRLLSDRFSAERPKGSFSTLEIQRTEQGDSAMYLCASSSTPLIGELFFGEGSRLTVL.